The entry that follows covers one TCR beta chain sequence. Its antigen specificity is not known. Base qualities are missing; no much larger clone stands one base away. The sample is drawn from a study of T cell responses to AZD1222 COVID-19 vaccine (dated by TCRdb to about 2021). About the study as a whole: A total of approximately 230 trial participants underwent TCR sequencing, of whom about 210 received two doses of AZD1222 and about 26 received two doses of the MenACWY control vaccine. Trial participants were enrolled by age into 18-55, 56-69 and 70-plus year subgroups, with approximately 160, 26 and 62 TCR-sequenced participants respectively. Findings and caveats that apply to the study as a whole: Because no samples from the day 14 peak response were available, repertoires could be characterized only after the peak T cell response. Participants were mostly white British and included more females than males, and it was suggested by the authors that clonal diversity may have been underestimated. Spike-specific TCR breadth and depth rose significantly after two AZD1222 doses compared with day 0 and with MenACWY recipients. In the small 56-69-year group, the increase in depth fell short of significance, most likely because of low power. Conclusions about previously exposed vaccinees are limited, since just 5 to 7 AZD1222 recipients were seropositive for SARS-CoV-2 at baseline. Nearly half of unique spike-specific TCRs reportedly recognized epitopes outside regions mutated in the B.1.351 and B.1.1.7 variants. Vaccine-associated CD4 TCRs spanned the whole spike protein, with dominant responses in regions 160-218 and 743-854.

The time point label, as the study defines it: baseline before first vaccination. This specimen's treatment or condition label, interpreted: meningococcal conjugate vaccine given as trial control. Vaccinee samples were obtained from the UK trials COV001 and COV002, which included a single-blind randomized controlled phase 2/3 trial of AZD1222 (ChAdOx1 nCoV-19) in healthy adults. For TCRbeta chain sequencing, PBMC samples from trial participants were taken at day 0 and at day 28 after the second dose. V is clipped by 2 bases and J by 4 bases, and the sequence between their germline boundaries is 12 bases long. There are 14 amino acids in the CDR3, from cysteine to phenylalanine inclusive. Solely the CDR3 DNA is kept, with 42 bases framed from the first base. The CDR1 and CDR2 encoded by the germline V gene are SQVTM and ANQGSEA. The CDR3 regions of human TCRbeta chains were analyzed by immunosequencing. The source study handled its data this way. TCRs in the repertoires were compared against a reference library of SARS-CoV-2-specific TCRs that had been generated with the MIRA antigen-specificity platform. Breadth was defined as the fraction of unique TCRs that were SARS-CoV-2-associated. Depth was defined as the fraction of total T cells that were SARS-CoV-2-associated. Each spike-specific TCR was assigned to its reactive spike region and to a CD4 or CD8 class using the MIRA data. Log10-transformed breadth and depth values were compared by one-way ANOVA with Sidak's multiple comparisons tests. TCRdb took this table from immuneACCESS and kept in-frame rearrangements with V and J called. Such tables lack part of the clones; where checked against another copy, unresolved V genes explain under half of the gap, and the rest is unexplained. The D gene and trimming were derived from the DNA, and the V and J assignments and clone size from that table. The sample table holds some 110,000 clones, of which around 85% were seen once. Jointly, the top ten make up roughly 3.9% of the sample.

The sequence links TRBV29-1 to TRBJ2-1, and the D gene may be TRBD2, 7 bases matching. The sequence came from an adult in good health. The sample in question was peripheral blood, obtained on day 0 of MenACWY control vaccination. The DNA is as follows: TGCAGCGTTGAATCGGGGGGCCAGTACAATGAGCAGTTCTTC. Translated, it gives CSVESGGQYNEQFF.